The 8 T cell receptor beta chains presented below share a single source sample, sequenced in a study of cytomegalovirus exposure and HLA in healthy donors. Primers for the PCR totalled 60 Vbeta and 13 Jbeta. The assay was immunoSEQ multiplex PCR, and TCRdb's table has in-frame clones only and misses some. The sample carries about 98,000 clones, approximately 74% recorded once. The sample was PBMCs. The receptors shown here come from a male donor in good health and CMV-seronegative.

V usage is TRBV9 and J usage is TRBJ2-1, with 10 bases matching TRBD2. The CDR3 length is 15 residues. Germline assignment: CDR1 SGDLS and CDR2 YYNGEE. V lost 4 bases, J lost 4 bases, and 5 bases stayed unmatched. The CDR3 is CASSPGLAVYNEQFF. Here the CDR3 DNA reads TGTGCCAGCAGCCCCGGACTAGCGGTGTACAATGAGCAGTTCTTC.

As DNA, the CDR3 is TGTGCCAGCGCCAAGGCGGGGTGGGGCTCCTACGAGCAGTACTTC. Protein sequence: CASAKAGWGSYEQYF. This chain connects TRBV11-2 to TRBJ2-7; maybe TRBD2 (6 bases). The germline V and J ends were trimmed by 8 bases and 0 bases, with 17 bases remaining between them. CDR1 and CDR2 from the germline V gene are SGHAT and FQNNGV. The CDR3 loop spans 15 amino acids.

The V call is TRBV9, the J call TRBJ2-2, with D hard to call. Per the germline V gene, CDR1 is SGDLS and CDR2 is YYNGEE. CDR3 size: 14 residues. V lost 7 bases, J lost 1 base, and 11 bases lay in between. The CDR3 nucleotides are TGTGCCAGCCGAGGTGGCTGGAACACCGGGGAGCTGTTTTTT. Translated: CASRGGWNTGELFF.

Only a few counts were recorded for this clone. The chain recombines TRBV4-2 with TRBJ1-1; D is uncertain. The CDR3 loop spans 15 amino acids. The V gene lost 1 base and the J gene lost 6 bases, with 15 bases spanning the gap. The V gene's germline CDR1 is LGHNA and CDR2 YNFKEQ. CDR3: CASSQAVTIGSEAFF. For the CDR3, the DNA is TGTGCCAGCAGCCAAGCGGTTACAATCGGGTCTGAAGCTTTCTTT.

V usage is TRBV2 and J usage is TRBJ2-3, with a possible D match to TRBD1 (5 bases). The CDR3 is 16 amino acids. Germline values: CDR1 SNHLY, CDR2 FYNNEI. Deletions cut 4 bases from V and 6 bases from J, with 20 bases between. CDR3 amino acids: CASSATETPGKDTQYF. The CDR3 DNA reads TGTGCCAGCAGTGCCACCGAGACCCCAGGGAAGGATACGCAGTATTTT.

The V call is TRBV9, the J call TRBJ2-2; D possibly corresponds to TRBD1 (6 bases). CDR3 length: 13 amino acids. V shed 4 bases and J shed 5 bases, with 9 bases lying between them. In germline, CDR1 is SGDLS, CDR2 YYNGEE. The CDR3, as DNA: TGTGCCAGCAGCCACAGGGAAACCGGGGAGCTGTTTTTT. Its translation: CASSHRETGELFF.

The rearrangement joins TRBV7-2 to TRBJ1-2, with TRBD1 identical over 8 bases. Germline V gene lookup returns CDR1 SGHTA and CDR2 FQGNSA. V shed 4 bases and J 0 bases; nucleotides not matched to a gene: 10. The CDR3 length is 17 residues. The CDR3 bases are TGTGCCAGCAGCTCTGGACGGAGGACAGGGCCTAACTATGGCTACACCTTC. Its translation is CASSSGRRTGPNYGYTF.

V and J are TRBV11-2 and TRBJ2-1; TRBD2 is a possible D gene (6 bases). The germline V and J ends were trimmed by 2 bases and 5 bases, with 13 bases remaining between them. The germline gives CDR1 SGHAT, CDR2 FQNNGV. The CDR3 has 15 amino acids. The DNA for the CDR3 is TGTGCCAGCAGCTTAATCGGCCCTAGCGACAATGAGCAGTTCTTC. Encoded protein: CASSLIGPSDNEQFF.